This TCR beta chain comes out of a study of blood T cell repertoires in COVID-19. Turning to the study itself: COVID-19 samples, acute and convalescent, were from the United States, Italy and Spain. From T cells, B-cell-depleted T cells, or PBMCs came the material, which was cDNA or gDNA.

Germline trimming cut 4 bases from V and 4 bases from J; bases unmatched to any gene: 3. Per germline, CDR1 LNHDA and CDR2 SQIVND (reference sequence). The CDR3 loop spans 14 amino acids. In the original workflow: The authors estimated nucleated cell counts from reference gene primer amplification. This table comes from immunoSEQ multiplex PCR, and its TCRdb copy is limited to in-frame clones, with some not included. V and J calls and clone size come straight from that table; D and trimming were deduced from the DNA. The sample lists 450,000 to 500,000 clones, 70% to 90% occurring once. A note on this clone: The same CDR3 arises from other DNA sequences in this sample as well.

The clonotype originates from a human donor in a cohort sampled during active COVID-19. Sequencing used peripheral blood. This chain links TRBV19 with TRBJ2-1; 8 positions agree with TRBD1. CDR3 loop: CASSRGQAYNEQFF. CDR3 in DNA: TGTGCCAGTAGTAGGGGACAGGCATACAATGAGCAGTTCTTC.